The clone carrying this TCR beta chain came up a few times. The data originate from a study of patients and donors after allogeneic stem cell transplantation. TCRdb fed the RT-PCR reads into MiXCR, producing one record per CDR3 protein. The table shows 400,000 to 500,000 distinct CDR3 sequences, with about a sixth occurring only once. Sequencing was carried out using blood, either unsorted or a sorted T cell fraction (not recorded which). This TCR came from a human donor who was either an allogeneic HSCT recipient or a stem cell or donor lymphocyte infusion donor (not recorded which). It is not recorded whose cells these are; they may come from a transplant donor.

The CDR3 coding sequence is TGTGCCAGCTTCGGGGGTCGAACCTACGAGCAGTACTTC. Its translation: CASFGGRTYEQYF. The J gene is TRBJ2-7, the V gene TRBV7-2; TRBD2 might be the D (6 bases). V dropped 8 bases and J dropped 2 bases, with 13 bases sitting between them. CDR3 length: 13 amino acids. Germline assignment: CDR1 SGHTA and CDR2 FQGNSA.